The sequence of this TCR beta chain was determined in a study of CD8 T cells in ankylosing spondylitis. Whole-study findings and limits: Reportedly, matched ankylosing spondylitis synovial fluid was significantly enriched for disease-linked clones. A TCR beta motif made of fewer than 10 highly homologous variants seemed typical of ankylosing spondylitis blood. Some of these motif variants have turned up before, in reports on reactive arthritis synovial fluid and blood.

CDR3 size: 18 residues. V was shortened by 5 bases and J by 3 bases, with 25 bases between the two germline ends. The germline gives CDR1 SGHAT, CDR2 FQDESV (reference sequence). This clonotype has a single count. Its antigen is not known. Using quantitative 5'-RACE with molecular barcodes, the authors made TCR beta libraries. TCRdb reanalysed the 5' RACE reads using MiXCR and keeps one entry per CDR3 protein. There are just under 550,000 distinct CDR3 sequences in the sample; approximately 12% occur only once, and under 7.5% lies in the top ten. The chain links TRBV11-1 to TRBJ1-2; possibly TRBD1 for D (6 bases). The source of this sequence is a male donor with ankylosing spondylitis. The sample comprised blood, either unsorted or a sorted T cell fraction (not recorded which). CDR3 sequence (DNA): TGTGCCAGCAGCACCCTAGCCGGGGGCCGACTCGGCGACTATGGCTACACCTTC. Protein sequence: CASSTLAGGRLGDYGYTF. The whole variable domain, filled in from reference TRBV11-1 and TRBJ1-2, reads EAEVAQSPRYKITEKSQAVAFWCDPISGHATLYWYRQILGQGPELLVQFQDESVVDDSQLPKDRFSAERLKGVDSTLKIQPAELGDSAMYLCASSTLAGGRLGDYGYTFGSGTRLTVV.